This TCR beta chain was captured by sequencing in a study of shared clonotypes between healthy human individuals. Every contributor of samples was a Caucasian grown-up residing in Nashville, Tennessee. Assay execution took place at the deep level. Bulk PBMC genomic DNA spanned ten immunoSEQ deep plates. Assay: immunoSEQ multiplex PCR; the TCRdb copy retains only in-frame clones and omits some. Here the sample spans about half a million clones, around 73% being singletons. Regarding this clone: Its antigen is currently unknown.

Broader study findings: Measured sharing among donors was expected to vary with sequencing depth.

The sequenced sample consisted of PBMCs. The sequence was obtained from a woman between 40 and 55 years old in good health. Some clones in this sample may be carry-over from other donors' samples.

The CDR3 DNA reads TGCGCCAGCAGTGACTATTGGGGGTACGAGCAGTACTTC. Protein sequence: CASSDYWGYEQYF. The chain carries TRBV10-2 and TRBJ2-7; the D call may be TRBD1 or TRBD2 (5 bases each). CDR3 length equals 13 residues. Looked up from germline, CDR1 is WSHSY and CDR2 is SAAADI. V lost 3 bases and J 4 bases, leaving 10 bases between the germline ends.